This T cell receptor (beta chain) came from a study of chronic HIV infection and antiretroviral therapy. The CDR3 is made up of 15 amino acids. The germline V gene encodes CDR1 LGHNA and CDR2 YNFKEQ. Trimming at V came to 1 base and at J to 4 bases, leaving 5 bases not matched to a gene. The sample holds a few counts of this clonotype. MiXCR, applied by TCRdb to the 5' RACE reads, yields one record per CDR3 protein. The sample contains just over 30,000 distinct CDR3 sequences, over 7% of which appear only once. The origin of this receptor is an adult who had HIV and had not received antiretroviral therapy, or was an uninfected healthy control (not recorded which). The chain has TRBV4-2 and TRBJ1-1; 8 nucleotides match TRBD1. Specimen: peripheral blood. The CDR3 DNA is TGTGCCAGCAGCCAAGCAGACAGGGGTGGCACTGAAGCTTTCTTT. Its translation: CASSQADRGGTEAFF.